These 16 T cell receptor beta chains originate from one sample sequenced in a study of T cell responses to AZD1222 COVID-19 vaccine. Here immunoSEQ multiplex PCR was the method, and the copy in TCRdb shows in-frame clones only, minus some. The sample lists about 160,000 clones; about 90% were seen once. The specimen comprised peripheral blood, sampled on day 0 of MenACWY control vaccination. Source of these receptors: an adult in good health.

This CDR3 is CASSEVWGNTEAFF. The CDR3 DNA is TGTGCCAGCAGTGAGGTGTGGGGGAACACTGAAGCTTTCTTT. The rearrangement links TRBV6-1 to TRBJ1-1; no firm D call. V was shortened by 3 bases and J by 1 base, with 9 bases between the two germline ends. Germline V gene sequence: CDR1 MNHNS, CDR2 SASEGT. The CDR3 runs 14 residues.

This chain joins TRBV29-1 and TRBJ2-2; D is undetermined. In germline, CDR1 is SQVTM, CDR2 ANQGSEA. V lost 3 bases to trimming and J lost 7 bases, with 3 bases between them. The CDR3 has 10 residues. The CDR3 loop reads CSVEDGELFF. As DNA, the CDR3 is TGCAGCGTTGAGGACGGGGAGCTGTTTTTT.

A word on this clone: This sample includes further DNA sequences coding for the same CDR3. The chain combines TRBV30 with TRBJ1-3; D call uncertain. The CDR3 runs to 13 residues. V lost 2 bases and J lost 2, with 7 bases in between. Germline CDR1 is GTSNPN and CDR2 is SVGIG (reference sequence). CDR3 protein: CAWSSGPGNTIYF. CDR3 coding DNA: TGTGCCTGGAGTTCGGGTCCTGGAAACACCATATATTTT.

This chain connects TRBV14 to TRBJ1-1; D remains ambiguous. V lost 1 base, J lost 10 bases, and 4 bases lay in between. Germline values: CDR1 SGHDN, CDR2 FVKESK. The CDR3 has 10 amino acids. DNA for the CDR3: TGTGCCAGCAGCCAAGTGTTAGCTTTCTTT. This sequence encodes CASSQVLAFF.

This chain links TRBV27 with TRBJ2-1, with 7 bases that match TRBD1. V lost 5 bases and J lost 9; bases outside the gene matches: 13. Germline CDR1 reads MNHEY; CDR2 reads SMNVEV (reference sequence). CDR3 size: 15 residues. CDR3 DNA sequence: TGTGCCAGCAGTACTTCTAATTACAGGGGCGCTGAGCAGTTCTTC. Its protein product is CASSTSNYRGAEQFF.

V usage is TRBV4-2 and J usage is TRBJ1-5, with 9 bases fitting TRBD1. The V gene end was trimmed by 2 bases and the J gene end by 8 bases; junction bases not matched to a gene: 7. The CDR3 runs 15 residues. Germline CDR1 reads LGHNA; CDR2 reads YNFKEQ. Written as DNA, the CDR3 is TGTGCCAGCAGCCAACAAAACAGGGGGCAGGAGCCCCAGCATTTT. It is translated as CASSQQNRGQEPQHF.

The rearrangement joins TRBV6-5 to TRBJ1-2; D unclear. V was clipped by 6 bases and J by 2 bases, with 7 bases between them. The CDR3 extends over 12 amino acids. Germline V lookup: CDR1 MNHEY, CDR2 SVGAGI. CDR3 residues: CASSRSNYGYTF. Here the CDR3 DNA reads TGTGCCAGCAGCCGCTCGAACTATGGCTACACCTTC.

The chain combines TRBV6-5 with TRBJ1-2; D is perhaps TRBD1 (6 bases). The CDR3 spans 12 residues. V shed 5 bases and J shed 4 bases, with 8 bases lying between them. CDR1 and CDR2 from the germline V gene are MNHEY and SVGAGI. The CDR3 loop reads CASSLDSYGYTF. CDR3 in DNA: TGTGCCAGCAGTCTGGACAGCTATGGCTACACCTTC.

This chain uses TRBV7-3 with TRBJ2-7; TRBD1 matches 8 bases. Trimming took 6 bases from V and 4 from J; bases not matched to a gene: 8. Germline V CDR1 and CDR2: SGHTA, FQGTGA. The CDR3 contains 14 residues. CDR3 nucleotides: TGTGCCAGCAGTCCATCTGGACAGGGTTACGAGCAGTACTTC. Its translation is CASSPSGQGYEQYF.

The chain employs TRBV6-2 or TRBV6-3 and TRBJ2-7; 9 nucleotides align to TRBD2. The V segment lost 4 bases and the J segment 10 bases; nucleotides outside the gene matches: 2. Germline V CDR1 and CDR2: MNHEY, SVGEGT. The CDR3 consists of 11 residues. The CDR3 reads CASSSLAGQYF. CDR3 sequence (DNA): TGTGCCAGCAGTTCGCTAGCGGGACAGTACTTC.

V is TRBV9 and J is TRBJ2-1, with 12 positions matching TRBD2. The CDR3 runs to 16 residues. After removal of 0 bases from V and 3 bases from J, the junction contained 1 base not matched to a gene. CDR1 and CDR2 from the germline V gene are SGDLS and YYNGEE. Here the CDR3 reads CASSVAGLAGYNEQFF. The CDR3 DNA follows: TGTGCCAGCAGCGTAGCGGGACTAGCGGGCTACAATGAGCAGTTCTTC.

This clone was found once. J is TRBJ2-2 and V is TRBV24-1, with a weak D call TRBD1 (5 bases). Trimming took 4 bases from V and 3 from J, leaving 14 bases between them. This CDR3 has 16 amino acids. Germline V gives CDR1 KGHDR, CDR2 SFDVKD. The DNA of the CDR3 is TGTGCCACCAGTGACCTCAGGGTTCCCGACACCGGGGAGCTGTTTTTT. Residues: CATSDLRVPDTGELFF.

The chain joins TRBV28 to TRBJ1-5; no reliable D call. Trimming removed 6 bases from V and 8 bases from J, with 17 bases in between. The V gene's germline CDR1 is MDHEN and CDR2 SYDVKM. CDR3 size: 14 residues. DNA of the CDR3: TGTGCCAGCAGCCACCTAGGAGGGTCCAAGCCCCAGCATTTT. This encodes CASSHLGGSKPQHF.

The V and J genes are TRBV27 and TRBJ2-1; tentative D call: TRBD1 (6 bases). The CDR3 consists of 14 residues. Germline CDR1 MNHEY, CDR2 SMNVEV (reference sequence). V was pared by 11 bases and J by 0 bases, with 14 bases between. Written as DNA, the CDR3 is TGTGCCTCGACAACAGGGTACTCCTACAATGAGCAGTTCTTC. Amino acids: CASTTGYSYNEQFF.

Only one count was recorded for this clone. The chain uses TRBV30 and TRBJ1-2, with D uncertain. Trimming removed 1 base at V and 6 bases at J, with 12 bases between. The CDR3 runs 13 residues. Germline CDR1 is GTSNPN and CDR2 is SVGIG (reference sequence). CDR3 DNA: TGTGCCTGGAGTGCCGGACTCGTTCATGGCTACACCTTC. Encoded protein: CAWSAGLVHGYTF. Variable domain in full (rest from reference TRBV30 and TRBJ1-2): SQTIHQWPATLVQPVGSPLSLECTVEGTSNPNLYWYRQAAGRGLQLLFYSVGIGQISSEVPQNLSASRPQDRQFILSSKKLLLSDSGFYLCAWSAGLVHGYTFGSGTRLTVV.

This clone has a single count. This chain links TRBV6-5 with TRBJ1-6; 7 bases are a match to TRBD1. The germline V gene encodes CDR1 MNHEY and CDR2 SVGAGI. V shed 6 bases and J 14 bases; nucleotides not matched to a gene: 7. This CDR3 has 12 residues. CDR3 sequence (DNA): TGTGCCAGCAGCCGACAGGGATCGGCCCTCCACTTT. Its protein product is CASSRQGSALHF.